These 3 T cell receptor beta chains were all obtained from the same sample, sequenced in a study of long-term antiretroviral therapy in people with HIV (dated 2022 in TCRdb). The immunoSEQ hsTCRB v3.0 assay was used at survey level resolution for TRB variable region sequencing. TCRdb holds this immuneACCESS table with in-frame rearrangements only. Some clones are missing; in checked studies, unresolved V genes explain under half, and the rest has no known cause. Counted in this sample were about 33,000 clones; roughly 95% of them appeared once. The ten largest clones add up to under 3% of the sample. Sample: unsorted PBMCs, taken 6.5 to 6.9 years after starting antiretroviral therapy. The receptors here all came from a man aged 25 to 45 with HIV.

This sequence joins TRBV27 and TRBJ1-1; TRBD1 might be the D (5 bases). The CDR3 sequence is 14 residues long. Per the germline V gene, CDR1 is MNHEY and CDR2 is SMNVEV (reference sequence). The germline V and J ends were trimmed by 6 bases and 4 bases, with 15 bases remaining between them. CDR3 sequence: CASRRTAGITEAFF. The CDR3, as DNA: TGTGCCAGCAGACGGACCGCAGGGATCACTGAAGCTTTCTTT.

This sequence joins TRBV5-6 and TRBJ2-5; maybe TRBD2 (6 bases). The V end lost 2 bases, the J end lost 4 bases, and 12 bases lay between the germline ends. Germline values: CDR1 SGHDT, CDR2 YYEEEE. There are 14 residues in the CDR3. This CDR3 is CASSFDYGGETQYF. The CDR3 DNA sequence: TGTGCCAGCAGCTTTGACTACGGGGGAGAGACCCAGTACTTC.

The V call is TRBV7-2, the J call TRBJ2-3; maybe TRBD2 (6 bases). The V end lost 3 bases, the J end lost 0 bases, and 10 bases lay between the germline ends. The CDR3 totals 15 residues. Germline V CDR1 and CDR2: SGHTA, FQGNSA. The DNA for the CDR3 is TGTGCCAGCAGCTTCTCCGGGAGAAGCACAGATACGCAGTATTTT. Protein: CASSFSGRSTDTQYF.